One sample yielded the 13 T cell receptor beta chains listed below, sequenced in a study of blood T cell repertoires in COVID-19. The table came from immunoSEQ multiplex PCR; TCRdb's copy has only in-frame clones and leaves some out. The sample carries roughly 38,000 clones, around 81% recorded once. The source material was peripheral blood. Every receptor here comes from a man in his forties with active or convalescent COVID-19.

This chain joins TRBV28 and TRBJ2-7; TRBD1 is a possible D gene (6 bases). V lost 4 bases, J lost 6 bases, and 19 bases lay in between. Germline assignment: CDR1 MDHEN and CDR2 SYDVKM. The CDR3 runs 15 residues. The DNA of the CDR3 is TGTGCCAGCAGTTATCCAGACAGGCGTAGGGCCGAGCAGTACTTC. Translated, it gives CASSYPDRRRAEQYF.

The J gene is TRBJ2-1, the V gene TRBV7-9; D is uncertain. V was shortened by 4 bases and J by 7 bases, with 17 bases between the two germline ends. CDR3 length: 15 amino acids. Germline V gene sequence: CDR1 SEHNR, CDR2 FQNEAQ (reference sequence). CDR3 bases: TGTGCCAGCAGCTCCCGCACTCACGTCTGGAATGAGCAGTTCTTC. Translating gives CASSSRTHVWNEQFF.

A note on this clone: At one boundary the junction diverges from the germline segment, which might be a read error. The chain joins TRBV20-1 to TRBJ2-1, with 7 bases fitting TRBD2. This CDR3 contains 11 residues. The germline gives CDR1 DFQATT, CDR2 SNEGSKA (reference sequence). CDR3 sequence: CLAGDPSEQFF. CDR3 DNA: TGTCTGGCGGGAGACCCTAGTGAGCAGTTCTTC.

The chain has TRBV6-5 and TRBJ2-2, with 8 bases fitting TRBD1. V was pared by 4 bases and J by 5 bases, with 0 bases of the junction left unmatched. CDR3 length: 13 residues. Germline V CDR1 and CDR2: MNHEY, SVGAGI. The chain's CDR3 is CASSWTGTGELFF. The CDR3, as DNA: TGTGCCAGCAGTTGGACAGGGACCGGGGAGCTGTTTTTT.

This clone has just one count. The same CDR3 can be traced to other DNA sequences in this sample. The chain uses TRBV27 and TRBJ1-5, with D tentatively TRBD1 (6 bases). V lost 6 bases and J 5 bases, leaving 14 bases between the germline ends. CDR1 is MNHEY and CDR2 is SMNVEV in the germline V gene (reference sequence). The CDR3 length is 14 residues. DNA for the CDR3: TGTGCCAGCAGCCTCCAGGGGAGAGATCAGCCCCAGCATTTT. This codes for CASSLQGRDQPQHF.

This clone appeared many times. V is TRBV11-2 and J is TRBJ2-7; 7 nucleotides align to TRBD1. CDR3 length: 14 amino acids. V was clipped by 4 bases and J by 7 bases; unmatched bases: 10. Germline V lookup: CDR1 SGHAT, CDR2 FQNNGV. The CDR3 sequence: CASSSRQGGREQYF. The CDR3 DNA follows: TGTGCCAGCAGCTCCAGACAGGGTGGGCGGGAGCAGTACTTC.

This chain uses TRBV30 with TRBJ2-7; 7 bases match TRBD1. After removal of 7 bases from V and 3 bases from J, the junction contained 6 bases not matched to a gene. Germline V gene data show CDR1 as GTSNPN and CDR2 as SVGIG (reference sequence). This CDR3 has 12 amino acids. CDR3: CASNRGGYEQYF. CDR3 nucleotides: TGTGCCTCGAACAGGGGCGGCTACGAGCAGTACTTC.

The chain carries TRBV10-1 and TRBJ2-1; tentative D call: TRBD2 (7 bases). The V gene's germline CDR1 is WNHNN and CDR2 SYGVQD (reference sequence). The ends were cut back, 6 bases at V and 8 bases at J, with 20 bases in the middle. This CDR3 contains 15 residues. The DNA for the CDR3 is TGCGCCAGCAGCCTCTGGGGGGGCGGAACGGATGAGCAGTTCTTC. It yields the protein CASSLWGGGTDEQFF.

The chain has TRBV28 and TRBJ1-5; D may be TRBD1 (5 bases). Per the germline V gene, CDR1 is MDHEN and CDR2 is SYDVKM. V shed 4 bases and J shed 12 bases, with 10 bases lying between them. The length of the CDR3 is 11 residues. The chain's CDR3 is CASSSRDHQHF. In nucleotides, the CDR3 is TGTGCCAGCAGTTCCAGGGATCACCAGCATTTT. Full variable domain (rest looked up from reference TRBV28 and TRBJ1-5): DVKVTQSSRYLVKRTGEKVFLECVQDMDHENMFWYRQDPGLGLRLIYFSYDVKMKEKGDIPEGYSVSREKKERFSLILESASTNQTSMYLCASSSRDHQHFGDGTRLSIL.

About this clone: One end of the junction varies from germline; a read error may be responsible. CDR3 bases: TGTGCCAGCACTGAACAAGAAGCTTTCTTT. Translation gives CASTEQEAFF. The chain carries TRBV6-1 and TRBJ1-1; D not resolved. This CDR3 region has 10 residues. Germline V gives CDR1 MNHNS, CDR2 SASEGT.

The rearrangement links TRBV30 to TRBJ2-1, with D perhaps matching TRBD2 (6 bases). The germline gives CDR1 GTSNPN, CDR2 SVGIG (reference sequence). CDR3 size: 13 residues. Trimming took off 7 bases at V and 6 bases at J, with 16 bases between the two ends. In nucleotides, the CDR3 is TGTGCCTCCTTGCGGGACGAGGGCAATGAGCAGTTCTTC. Encoded protein: CASLRDEGNEQFF. Complete variable domain (other parts from reference TRBV30 and TRBJ2-1): SQTIHQWPATLVQPVGSPLSLECTVEGTSNPNLYWYRQAAGRGLQLLFYSVGIGQISSEVPQNLSASRPQDRQFILSSKKLLLSDSGFYLCASLRDEGNEQFFGPGTRLTVL.

The V and J genes are TRBV27 and TRBJ1-1; maybe TRBD1 (5 bases). Germline-derived CDR1 and CDR2 are MNHEY and SMNVEV (reference sequence). The CDR3 has 11 residues. Trimming took off 8 bases at V and 3 bases at J, with 7 bases between the two ends. In nucleotides, the CDR3 is TGTGCCAGCCAGGGTTACACTGAAGCTTTCTTT. Translating it yields CASQGYTEAFF.

This chain's CDR3 is CASSQDWASASESEQFF. Here the CDR3 DNA reads TGCGCCAGCAGCCAAGATTGGGCTAGCGCGTCGGAAAGTGAGCAGTTCTTC. This chain connects TRBV4-1 to TRBJ2-1; D might be TRBD2 (6 bases). The CDR3 has 17 amino acids. V was trimmed by 0 bases and J by 9 bases, leaving 21 bases between them. Germline assignment: CDR1 MGHRA and CDR2 YSYEKL.